Listed below are T cell receptor beta chains from one sample, sequenced in a study of blood T cells in healthy people across ages. TCRdb reprocessed the 5' RACE reads with MiXCR, giving one entry per CDR3 protein. This sample has 1.2 million to 1.5 million distinct CDR3 sequences, with roughly 45% found just once. What was sequenced was blood. The receptors here all came from a young woman in good health. CDR3s leave out the opening cysteine and the closing phenylalanine or tryptophan. Fields, in order: CDR3 length, V gene, clone size, J gene, CDR3 protein. Clone size is given for some rows only: seen once, a few or many times, or a class if the clone is expanded.

13	TRBV12-3/TRBV12-4	few	TRBJ2-1	ASRGTESSYNEQF
11	TRBV7-9	.	TRBJ1-1	AGSDRPNTEAF
13	TRBV30	.	TRBJ1-1	AWNSQGRGNTEAF
12	TRBV15	few	TRBJ2-3	ATLGLTITDTQY
15	TRBV28	.	.	ASSLIGAGQAVDEQY
15	TRBV5-1	.	TRBJ2-1	ASSQAPHGRYDNEQF
12	TRBV7-9	few	TRBJ1-2	ASIRQGTGYGYT
12	TRBV4-1	.	TRBJ1-2	ASSQGHRGQGYT
13	TRBV3-1	.	.	ASSQAPGLYNEQY
15	TRBV6-2/TRBV6-3	.	TRBJ2-1	ASKGLAGERVYNGQF
17	TRBV6-1	.	TRBJ1-4	ASRANRRQGLSTNEKLF
10	TRBV3-1	many	TRBJ2-1	ASSPRNNEQF
13	TRBV14	.	TRBJ1-2	ASSNRTGRSYGYT
13	TRBV28	.	TRBJ1-2	ASSRILQGGEGYT
14	TRBV2	.	TRBJ2-2	ASSERGGANTGELF
11	TRBV20-1	.	TRBJ2-3	RGTSGDRDTQY
16	TRBV4-1	few	TRBJ1-1	ASSHTMAVKLGGTEAF
9	TRBV4-1	few	TRBJ1-1	ASSHVREAF
13	TRBV29-1	few	TRBJ2-7	SVEASDRGLYEQY
12	TRBV20-1	.	TRBJ1-2	SARDRTGLHGYT
15	TRBV10-3	.	TRBJ1-5	AISEGKTGGVNQPQH
14	TRBV5-1	few	TRBJ2-6	ASSLGAGSGANVLT
13	TRBV10-3	.	TRBJ2-1	AISLRGEGNNEQF
12	TRBV5-1	few	TRBJ2-1	ASSLWAGDNEQF
12	TRBV9	.	TRBJ2-1	ASSAGPPFDEQF
12	TRBV9	few	TRBJ2-1	ASSPRQFTDEQF
13	TRBV29-1	.	TRBJ2-1	GVEAGSGGANEQF
14	TRBV13	.	TRBJ2-7	ASSAPGLAFLSAQY
17	TRBV18	.	TRBJ2-4	ASSPQGQGAVSIKNIQY
10	TRBV6-1	once	TRBJ2-1	ASSEEVSEQF
11	TRBV9	.	TRBJ2-1	ASSANTLETQF
17	TRBV28	.	TRBJ2-3	ASSIGLAGLSPSTDTQY
12	TRBV5-1	many	TRBJ2-1	ASSLGQGANEQF
15	TRBV25-1	.	TRBJ1-1	ASSEYWQGPMNTEAF
10	TRBV5-1	many	TRBJ2-7	ASREGSYEQY
12	TRBV28	.	TRBJ1-2	ASSVEQGRQGYT
14	TRBV5-1	.	TRBJ2-3	ASSLETGVFTDTQY
12	TRBV12-3/TRBV12-4	few	TRBJ2-7	ASSFEGIPYEQY
13	TRBV4-1	.	TRBJ2-6	ASNQEPHGANVLT
13	TRBV6-5	few	TRBJ2-7	ASSYSQGTPYEQY
11	TRBV16	.	TRBJ2-1	ASRQSWDNEQF
13	TRBV27	.	TRBJ2-7	ASSPFGGVTYEQY
13	TRBV29-1	.	TRBJ1-4	SVGPAGGVDEKLF